The 16 T cell receptor beta chains presented below share a single source sample, sequenced in a study of early T cells in non-severe SARS-CoV-2 infection. TCRdb redid the calling of the 5' RACE reads with MiXCR, one entry per CDR3 protein. The table has under 70,000 distinct CDR3 sequences, roughly 13% seen once. The sequenced material came from whole blood. The source is an adult who was a healthcare worker with PCR-confirmed SARS-CoV-2 infection or an uninfected control (not recorded which).

The sample holds many counts of this clonotype. This rearrangement joins TRBV10-3 to TRBJ1-6; possible D gene TRBD1, 5 bases. The V end lost 4 bases, the J end lost 9 bases, and 7 bases lay between the germline ends. CDR3 length equals 12 residues. CDR1 and CDR2 from the germline V gene are ENHRY and SYGVKD. In DNA, the CDR3 is TGTGCCATCAGTGTGGGGGGTTCACCCCTCCACTTT. Translating it yields CAISVGGSPLHF.

This clonotype was observed many times. V is TRBV9 and J is TRBJ1-5; D call uncertain. Trimming took off 0 bases at V and 6 bases at J, with 10 bases between the two ends. The CDR3 sequence is 14 residues long. The germline gives CDR1 SGDLS, CDR2 YYNGEE. In nucleotides, the CDR3 is TGTGCCAGCAGCGTAGATGGGAAACGTCAGCCCCAGCATTTT. Its protein product is CASSVDGKRQPQHF. Filled out from reference TRBV9 and TRBJ1-5, the complete variable domain reads DSGVTQTPKHLITATGQRVTLRCSPRSGDLSVYWYQQSLDQGLQFLIQYYNGEERAKGNILERFSAQQFPDLHSELNLSSLELGDSALYFCASSVDGKRQPQHFGDGTRLSIL.

The V gene is TRBV28, the J gene TRBJ2-5; D is unresolved. V lost 1 base, J lost 4 bases, and 13 bases lay in between. The germline V gene encodes CDR1 MDHEN and CDR2 SYDVKM. The CDR3 consists of 15 residues. CDR3: CASSLYLVTGETQYF. The CDR3 DNA reads TGTGCCAGCAGTTTATACCTAGTAACCGGAGAGACCCAGTACTTC.

This clonotype was seen many times. The chain links TRBV5-4 to TRBJ2-1; 8 positions agree with TRBD2. The germline V gene has CDR1 SGHNT and CDR2 YYREEE (reference sequence). The CDR3 consists of 15 residues. Germline trimming cut 0 bases from V and 9 bases from J; bases unmatched to any gene: 8. CDR3 protein: CASSLGDWTSREQFF. The CDR3 nucleotides are TGTGCCAGCAGCTTGGGGGATTGGACTAGCCGTGAGCAGTTCTTC.

This clonotype has at least ten counts. The gene calls are TRBV27 and TRBJ2-6; D not resolved. The germline V and J ends were trimmed by 0 bases and 2 bases, with 5 bases remaining between them. CDR3 length: 15 amino acids. Looked up from germline, CDR1 is MNHEY and CDR2 is SMNVEV (reference sequence). CDR3 nucleotide sequence: TGTGCCAGCAGTTTATCTGGGACTGGGGCCAACGTCCTGACTTTC. Residues: CASSLSGTGANVLTF.

This clonotype was seen ten or more times. J is TRBJ2-2 and V is TRBV9; TRBD2 agrees at 9 bases. The germline gives CDR1 SGDLS, CDR2 YYNGEE. This CDR3 has 16 amino acids. The junction had 10 bases not matched to a gene; V was cut back by 4 bases and J by 6 bases. CDR3 sequence (DNA): TGTGCCAGCAGCTTCTCTAGCGGGATTGTAGCCGGGGAGCTGTTTTTT. Amino acids: CASSFSSGIVAGELFF. Full variable domain (remainder filled in from reference TRBV9 and TRBJ2-2): DSGVTQTPKHLITATGQRVTLRCSPRSGDLSVYWYQQSLDQGLQFLIQYYNGEERAKGNILERFSAQQFPDLHSELNLSSLELGDSALYFCASSFSSGIVAGELFFGEGSRLTVL.

This clonotype occurred many times. The genes are TRBV29-1 and TRBJ1-2; no clear D gene. V lost 1 base and J lost 2, with 8 bases in between. The CDR3 extends over 13 amino acids. Per the germline V gene, CDR1 is SQVTM and CDR2 is ANQGSEA. CDR3: CSVEVRQNYGYTF. The CDR3 bases are TGCAGCGTTGAAGTACGGCAGAACTATGGCTACACCTTC.

This clonotype was seen repeatedly, ten times or more. The chain uses TRBV4-1 and TRBJ1-2, with TRBD1 matching over 8 bases. This CDR3 region has 16 residues. The V segment lost 3 bases and the J segment 4 bases; nucleotides outside the gene matches: 10. The germline gives CDR1 MGHRA, CDR2 YSYEKL. The CDR3 sequence: CASSQGDRGDPYGYTF. CDR3 nucleotide sequence: TGCGCCAGCAGCCAGGGAGACAGGGGAGATCCCTATGGCTACACCTTC.

There are many counts of this clonotype. The V and J genes are TRBV28 and TRBJ2-7; 9 nucleotides match TRBD1. The junction had 6 bases not matched to a gene; V was cut back by 5 bases and J by 4 bases. The CDR3 runs to 14 residues. Germline V lookup: CDR1 MDHEN, CDR2 SYDVKM. The CDR3 DNA follows: TGTGCCAGCAGTCAAAGGGACAGGGATTACGAGCAGTACTTC. This encodes CASSQRDRDYEQYF.

In its sample, this clonotype ranks as medium-sized. The chain combines TRBV7-2 with TRBJ2-3; D gene unclear. Between the trimmed V and J ends, which lost 5 bases and 5 bases, there was a span of 8 bases. There are 12 residues in the CDR3. Germline V lookup: CDR1 SGHTA, CDR2 FQGNSA. Here the CDR3 reads CASSNAVDTQYF. CDR3 DNA sequence: TGTGCCAGCAGCAACGCAGTAGATACGCAGTATTTT.

This clonotype came up many times. The chain recombines TRBV6-2 or TRBV6-3 with TRBJ2-1; TRBD1 is a possible D gene (6 bases). Germline CDR1 MNHEY, CDR2 SVGEGT. The CDR3 is 13 amino acids. V lost 6 bases to trimming and J lost 8 bases, with 14 bases between them. The CDR3 nucleotides read TGTGCCAGCAGGCGATCGACAGGAGATGAGCAGTTCTTC. Translated: CASRRSTGDEQFF.

This clonotype was counted at least ten times. The gene calls are TRBV5-6 and TRBJ2-1; 9 nucleotides line up with TRBD2. The CDR3 contains 17 residues. V dropped 1 base and J dropped 4; count of bases not matched to a gene: 9. Germline CDR1 is SGHDT and CDR2 is YYEEEE. DNA for the CDR3: TGTGCCAGCAGCTTGTTTAGCGGGAGCCCGCGATACAATGAGCAGTTCTTC. It encodes CASSLFSGSPRYNEQFF.

In this sample, this clonotype turned up many times. The V gene is TRBV11-1, the J gene TRBJ2-5, with 15 bases that match TRBD2. Trimming took 5 bases from V and 4 from J; bases not matched to a gene: 2. Germline V gene lookup returns CDR1 SGHAT and CDR2 FQDESV (reference sequence). The CDR3 consists of 15 residues. The CDR3 bases are TGTGCCAGCAGCCGGGGACTAGCGGGGGGAGAGACCCAGTACTTC. Its translation: CASSRGLAGGETQYF. The full variable domain, in which reference TRBV11-1 and TRBJ2-5 provide the parts outside the CDR3, is EAEVAQSPRYKITEKSQAVAFWCDPISGHATLYWYRQILGQGPELLVQFQDESVVDDSQLPKDRFSAERLKGVDSTLKIQPAELGDSAMYLCASSRGLAGGETQYFGPGTRLLVL.

This clonotype was observed a handful of times. The rearrangement uses TRBV3-1 and TRBJ2-7, with TRBD1 as a possible D gene (6 bases). Trimming cost V 1 base and J 3 bases, with 10 bases left between them. CDR3 length: 14 residues. Germline CDR1 and CDR2: LGHDT and YNNKEL (reference sequence). The CDR3 region is CASSQGRGIYEQYF. CDR3 in DNA: TGTGCCAGCAGCCAAGGCAGGGGAATCTACGAGCAGTACTTC.

This clonotype showed up just a few times. The chain is built from TRBV25-1 and TRBJ1-1; no clear D. This CDR3 comprises 12 residues. V lost 6 bases and J lost 6, with 11 bases in between. CDR1 MGHDK and CDR2 SYGVNS come from the germline V gene. The CDR3 nucleotides are TGTGCCAGCAGGTTAGGGTCGGCTGAAGCTTTCTTT. This encodes CASRLGSAEAFF.

Many counts were recorded for this clonotype. The chain uses TRBV10-2 and TRBJ1-2; TRBD1 agrees at 9 bases. The CDR3 is 15 amino acids. V trimming: 3 bases; J trimming: 6 bases; junction bases outside the gene matches: 8. The germline V gene has CDR1 WSHSY and CDR2 SAAADI. As DNA, the CDR3 is TGCGCCAGCAGTGACGGGACAGGGTTCTTAGATGGCTACACCTTC. It translates to CASSDGTGFLDGYTF.